These 23 T cell receptor beta chains were all obtained from the same sample, sequenced in a study of identical twins. Using its own MiXCR run on the 5' RACE reads, TCRdb lists one record per CDR3 protein. The sample has under 500,000 distinct CDR3 sequences; 13% to 15% are singletons. The sample was also linked to a second study, of yellow fever vaccine responses in identical twins.

Sequenced material: CD4+ T cells sorted from blood. These receptors came from a woman aged 18-29 years in good health.

This clonotype has ten or more counts. CDR3 sequence (DNA): TGCGCCAGCAGCCGTAGCGGAGATTACGAGCAGTACTTC. It encodes CASSRSGDYEQYF. The chain has TRBV5-1 and TRBJ2-7; tentatively, D is TRBD2 (6 bases). CDR3 length: 13 residues. The V end was cut by 4 bases, the J end by 4 bases, with 12 bases between. Germline V lookup: CDR1 SGHRS, CDR2 YFSETQ.

Only a few counts were recorded for this clonotype. The chain couples TRBV25-1 to TRBJ2-1; either TRBD1 or TRBD2 may supply D (5 bases each). The V end was cut by 2 bases, the J end by 12 bases, with 17 bases between. CDR3 size: 14 residues. Looked up from germline, CDR1 is MGHDK and CDR2 is SYGVNS. This CDR3 is CASSEELAGSRQFF. The DNA of the CDR3 is TGTGCCAGCAGTGAAGAGCTAGCAGGGTCGCGGCAGTTCTTC.

In this sample, this clonotype turned up many times. The genes are TRBV12-3 or TRBV12-4 and TRBJ2-2; maybe TRBD1 (6 bases). With 8 bases removed from V and 5 bases from J, the gap between germline ends came to 15 bases. This CDR3 has 14 amino acids. Written as DNA, the CDR3 is TGTGCCAGCGGGCCCACAGGGCGGACCGGGGAGCTGTTTTTT. This gives the protein CASGPTGRTGELFF.

The chain is built from TRBV2 and TRBJ2-7; 14 bases match TRBD2. The CDR3 contains 15 residues. V was clipped by 6 bases and J by 6 bases; unmatched bases: 7. CDR1 and CDR2 (germline): SNHLY, FYNNEI. The CDR3 nucleotides read TGTGCCAGCAGCGCGATCGGACTAGCGGGAGGCGAGCAGTACTTC. It yields the protein CASSAIGLAGGEQYF.

This chain connects TRBV5-1 to TRBJ2-5; 9 nucleotides line up with TRBD1. The CDR3 length is 16 residues. After removal of 0 bases from V and 1 base from J, the junction contained 4 bases not matched to a gene. Per the germline V gene, CDR1 is SGHRS and CDR2 is YFSETQ. The CDR3, as DNA: TGCGCCAGCAGCTTGGGGGGGACAGGGACCCAAGAGACCCAGTACTTC. This gives the protein CASSLGGTGTQETQYF.

This clonotype was recorded a few times. The chain employs TRBV7-9 and TRBJ2-1, with 11 positions matching TRBD2. J gave up 4 bases and V 5 bases, and 10 bases lay outside the gene matches. CDR3 size: 17 residues. Germline V gives CDR1 SEHNR, CDR2 FQNEAQ (reference sequence). The CDR3 reads CASSITRLAGSYNEQFF. In DNA form, the CDR3 reads TGTGCCAGCAGCATAACACGACTAGCGGGGTCTTACAATGAGCAGTTCTTC.

This clonotype was seen many times. The rearrangement joins TRBV6-6 to TRBJ2-3; D is undetermined. The germline V and J ends were trimmed by 0 bases and 5 bases, with 0 bases remaining between them. Germline CDR1 MNHNY, CDR2 SVGAGI (reference sequence). The CDR3 has 11 amino acids. The CDR3 sequence is CASSYSDTQYF. In DNA, the CDR3 is TGTGCCAGCAGTTACTCAGATACGCAGTATTTT.

The chain joins TRBV7-6 to TRBJ2-5, with 8 bases lining up with TRBD2. The CDR3 consists of 15 residues. Germline V lookup: CDR1 SGHVS, CDR2 FNYEAQ. Trimming at V came to 4 bases and at J to 4 bases, leaving 8 bases not matched to a gene. In DNA form, the CDR3 reads TGTGCCAGCAGCTCGGGACTAGAAATGAGAGAGACCCAGTACTTC. Protein product: CASSSGLEMRETQYF.

The genes are TRBV28 and TRBJ2-7; 9 nucleotides align to TRBD2. The CDR3 loop spans 20 amino acids. Germline CDR1 reads MDHEN; CDR2 reads SYDVKM. Trimming removed 3 bases from V and 1 base from J; junction bases left unmatched: 19. The CDR3 region has the DNA TGTGCCAGCAGTTTTGTGGTTGTGGCTAGCGGGACGGAGTTTTCCTACGAGCAGTACTTC. This sequence encodes CASSFVVVASGTEFSYEQYF.

This chain links TRBV29-1 with TRBJ2-5, with 9 bases aligning to TRBD2. This CDR3 has 14 amino acids. Germline assignment: CDR1 SQVTM and CDR2 ANQGSEA. V dropped 5 bases and J dropped 2; count of bases not matched to a gene: 6. In DNA, the CDR3 is TGCAGCGTTAACGGACTAGCGTCTCAAGAGACCCAGTACTTC. Amino acids: CSVNGLASQETQYF. The full variable domain, with the rest looked up from reference TRBV29-1 and TRBJ2-5, is SAVISQKPSRDICQRGTSLTIQCQVDSQVTMMFWYRQQPGQSLTLIATANQGSEATYESGFVIDKFPISRPNLTFSTLTVSNMSPEDSSIYLCSVNGLASQETQYFGPGTRLLVL.

This clonotype has just a few counts. The chain joins TRBV5-4 to TRBJ2-3, with 9 bases aligning to TRBD1. CDR3 length equals 14 residues. Trimming took 4 bases from V and 7 from J; bases not matched to a gene: 7. The germline CDR1 and CDR2 sequences are SGHNT and YYREEE (reference sequence). The CDR3 nucleotides read TGTGCCAGCAGCCCCGGACAGGGGAGATATACGCAGTATTTT. Protein: CASSPGQGRYTQYF.

This clonotype occurred a few times. The chain carries TRBV12-3 or TRBV12-4 and TRBJ1-5, with D possibly matching TRBD1 (5 bases). This CDR3 has 13 residues. The ends were cut back, 6 bases at V and 5 bases at J, with 11 bases in the middle. The CDR3 DNA reads TGTGCCAGCAGCTGGACAACCGATCAGCCCCAGCATTTT. The encoded protein is CASSWTTDQPQHF.

This chain uses TRBV9 with TRBJ2-7, with D perhaps TRBD2 (6 bases). CDR3 length: 14 amino acids. With 0 bases removed from V and 0 bases from J, the gap between germline ends came to 7 bases. The V gene's germline CDR1 is SGDLS and CDR2 YYNGEE. CDR3 in amino acids: CASSVGSGSYEQYF. The CDR3 DNA is TGTGCCAGCAGCGTAGGTAGCGGCTCCTACGAGCAGTACTTC.

There are a few counts of this clonotype. The V gene is TRBV6-2 or TRBV6-3, the J gene TRBJ2-2; D remains unclear. There are 18 residues in the CDR3. Looked up from germline, CDR1 is MNHEY and CDR2 is SVGEGT. V lost 5 bases to trimming and J lost 0 bases, with 19 bases between them. The CDR3, as DNA: TGTGCCAGCAGTCTTAGGACGGAGCCGTACGCGAACACCGGGGAGCTGTTTTTT. Its translation: CASSLRTEPYANTGELFF.

This clonotype was found a few times. V is TRBV18 and J is TRBJ2-1, with 11 bases that match TRBD2. Germline CDR1 reads KGHSH; CDR2 reads LQKENI. V gave up 3 bases and J gave up 5 bases; unmatched junction bases: 6. There are 16 residues in the CDR3. The CDR3 sequence is CASSPLAGGLNNEQFF. DNA for the CDR3: TGTGCCAGCTCACCTCTAGCGGGGGGCCTGAACAATGAGCAGTTCTTC.

V gene TRBV15 combines with J gene TRBJ2-3; TRBD1 matches 9 bases. V gave up 1 base and J gave up 5 bases; unmatched junction bases: 4. There are 15 residues in the CDR3. Germline V gene sequence: CDR1 LNHNV, CDR2 YYDKDF (reference sequence). CDR3 in amino acids: CATSRAQGARDTQYF. As DNA, the CDR3 is TGTGCCACCAGCAGAGCACAGGGGGCGAGAGATACGCAGTATTTT. Complete variable domain (other parts from reference TRBV15 and TRBJ2-3): DAMVIQNPRYQVTQFGKPVTLSCSQTLNHNVMYWYQQKSSQAPKLLFHYYDKDFNNEADTPDNFQSRRPNTSFCFLDIRSPGLGDTAMYLCATSRAQGARDTQYFGPGTRLTVL.

J is TRBJ2-7 and V is TRBV7-2; unclear D gene. Trimming left V 1 base short and J 0 bases short, with 13 bases between. The CDR3 is 16 amino acids. Germline V CDR1 and CDR2: SGHTA, FQGNSA. The CDR3 loop reads CASSLETGLTSYEQYF. The CDR3 region has the DNA TGTGCCAGCAGCTTAGAAACTGGCCTAACCTCCTACGAGCAGTACTTC.

This clonotype has a handful of counts. The V and J genes are TRBV19 and TRBJ1-2, with D maybe TRBD1 (5 bases). The V end was cut by 7 bases, the J end by 5 bases, with 11 bases between. The CDR3 consists of 12 residues. The germline gives CDR1 LNHDA, CDR2 SQIVND (reference sequence). The CDR3 coding sequence is TGTGCCAGTAATGGCAGGGATTATGGCTACACCTTC. This translates into CASNGRDYGYTF.

This clonotype was picked up a small number of times. The chain combines TRBV29-1 with TRBJ2-6; 12 bases line up with TRBD2. V lost 0 bases, J lost 1 base, and 4 bases stayed unmatched. The CDR3 length is 18 residues. Germline V gives CDR1 SQVTM, CDR2 ANQGSEA. The CDR3 DNA is TGCAGCGTTGAAGATCGCGGGACTAGCGGGTCTGGGGCCAACGTCCTGACTTTC. This translates into CSVEDRGTSGSGANVLTF.

The J gene is TRBJ2-7, the V gene TRBV6-1; a possible D gene is TRBD2 (6 bases). Trimming shortened V by 5 bases and J by 3 bases, and 14 bases separated the two germline ends. CDR3 size: 14 residues. In germline, CDR1 is MNHNS, CDR2 SASEGT. In nucleotides, the CDR3 is TGTGCCAGCAGTCGGGACCCGGGGGTCTACGAGCAGTACTTC. It specifies CASSRDPGVYEQYF.

This clonotype was picked up a small number of times. In DNA, the CDR3 is TGTGCCAGCAGCTTAGATTACGGGCGGGGGATCACAGATACGCAGTATTTT. Translation gives CASSLDYGRGITDTQYF. The J gene is TRBJ2-3, the V gene TRBV11-2; 7 positions agree with TRBD2. Trimming at V came to 0 bases and at J to 2 bases, leaving 8 bases not matched to a gene. CDR3 length: 17 amino acids. The germline gives CDR1 SGHAT, CDR2 FQNNGV.

This clonotype was seen a handful of times. The chain couples TRBV20-1 to TRBJ2-1; 8 bases align to TRBD2. The V gene's germline CDR1 is DFQATT and CDR2 SNEGSKA (reference sequence). Trimming removed 2 bases from V and 0 bases from J; junction bases left unmatched: 3. The CDR3 contains 15 residues. In DNA form, the CDR3 reads TGCAGTGCTAGATTCGCGGGGGGCTCCTACAATGAGCAGTTCTTC. Protein sequence: CSARFAGGSYNEQFF.

This clonotype was observed many times. The chain employs TRBV20-1 and TRBJ1-5; perhaps TRBD1 as D (5 bases). The ends were cut back, 6 bases at V and 3 bases at J, with 12 bases in the middle. Germline V lookup: CDR1 DFQATT, CDR2 SNEGSKA (reference sequence). The CDR3 runs to 13 residues. CDR3 bases: TGCAGTGCACCGGGGCCCCACAATCAGCCCCAGCATTTT. Its protein product is CSAPGPHNQPQHF.